This T cell receptor (beta chain) was sequenced for a study of OX40 agonist ivuxolimab in advanced cancers. For the study at large: Earlier treatment with anti-PD-1, anti-PD-L1 or anti-CTLA-4 was permitted, and roughly 40% had received some. Study-wide results and limits: By week 6 at 0.1 to 3.0 mg/kg, blood CD4+ and CD8+ T cells had expanded clonally. Antigen specificity of clonally expanded peripheral T cells was not established. CD8+ T cells showed, on average, more clonal expansion than CD4+ cells.

The CDR3 covers 11 residues. The ends were cut back, 3 bases at V and 8 bases at J, with 10 bases in the middle. Germline-derived CDR1 and CDR2 are SQVTM and ANQGSEA. Measured with immunoSEQ multiplex PCR; TCRdb has only the in-frame clones, and not every one. The sample has about 58,000 clones; over 75% are singletons. With regard to this clone: Antigen unknown.

The sample was CD4+ or CD8+ T cells sorted from blood, taken in a trial of the OX40 agonist ivuxolimab. This TCR derives from an adult with an advanced solid tumor such as melanoma, head and neck, liver or kidney cancer. V usage is TRBV29-1 and J usage is TRBJ1-2; no clear D gene. As DNA, the CDR3 is TGCAGCGTTGACAGTTCTTGGGGCTACACCTTC. Encoded protein: CSVDSSWGYTF.